This entry features one T cell receptor beta chain sequence. No antigen is known for it. No cell sorting was done before RNA was extracted from the tissue. The normal lung tissue was taken more than 3 cm from the tumor edge. Between August and November 2014, newly diagnosed, chemotherapy-naive lung cancer patients underwent thoracic surgery in China. This entry is derived from a study of tumor and adjacent non-tumor tissue in lung cancer. Overall study context: There were 11 to 13 adenocarcinoma, 2 squamous cell carcinoma and 1 small cell lung cancer cases. Findings and caveats of the study: Shorter survival was associated with higher TCR diversity in tumors.

The library came from three nested PCR rounds adapted from ARM-PCR protocols. TCRdb reprocessed the multiplex PCR reads with MiXCR, giving one entry per CDR3 protein. The data contain under 75,000 distinct CDR3 sequences, about two thirds of them seen just once; the ten biggest clones take up about 27%. In germline, CDR1 is SGHAT, CDR2 FQNNGV. The length of the CDR3 is 17 residues. V was cut by 1 base and J by 7 bases, with 19 bases left in between. This clonotype was sampled from a woman between 50 and 59 years old with non-small cell lung cancer. This chain links TRBV11-2 with TRBJ2-2; D remains ambiguous. Sequencing was performed on distant non-tumor lung tissue. CDR3 in DNA: TGTGCCAGCAGCTTAGTGTTATACGAGGAAAGCATCGGGGAGCTGTTTTTT. This gives the protein CASSLVLYEESIGELFF.